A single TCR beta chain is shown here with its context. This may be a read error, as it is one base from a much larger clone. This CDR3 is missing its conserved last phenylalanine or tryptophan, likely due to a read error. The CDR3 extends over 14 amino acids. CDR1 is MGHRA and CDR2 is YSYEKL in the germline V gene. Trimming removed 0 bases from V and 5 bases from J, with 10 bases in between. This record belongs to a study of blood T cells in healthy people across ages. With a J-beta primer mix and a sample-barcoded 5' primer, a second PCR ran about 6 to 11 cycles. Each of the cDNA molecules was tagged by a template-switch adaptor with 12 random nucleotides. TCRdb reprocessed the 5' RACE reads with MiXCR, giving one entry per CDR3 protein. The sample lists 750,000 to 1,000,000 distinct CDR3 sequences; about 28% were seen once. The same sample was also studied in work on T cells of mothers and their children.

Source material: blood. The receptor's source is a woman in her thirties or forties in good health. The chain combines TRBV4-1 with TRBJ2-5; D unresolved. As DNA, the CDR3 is TGCGCCAGCAGCCAAGAAGTTACGATGGAGACCCAGTACTGC. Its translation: CASSQEVTMETQYC.